This TCR beta chain was found in a study of blood T cell repertoires in COVID-19. The length of the CDR3 is 14 residues. Germline V gene sequence: CDR1 SGHNT, CDR2 YYREEE (reference sequence). V gave up 10 bases and J gave up 6 bases, with 20 bases separating them. The protocol was immunoSEQ multiplex PCR, while the TCRdb copy is restricted to in-frame clones and leaves out a portion. The sample contains about 320,000 clones, 89% of which appear only once. This receptor was taken from a man in his 60s who had recovered from COVID-19. The chain combines TRBV5-4 with TRBJ2-1; D is possibly TRBD1 (6 bases). Sample: PBMCs or T cells enriched from blood (not recorded which). As DNA, the CDR3 is TGTGCCGGGGGCCGGGTAGAAGGCGGCAATGAGCAGTTCTTC. This gives the protein CAGGRVEGGNEQFF.